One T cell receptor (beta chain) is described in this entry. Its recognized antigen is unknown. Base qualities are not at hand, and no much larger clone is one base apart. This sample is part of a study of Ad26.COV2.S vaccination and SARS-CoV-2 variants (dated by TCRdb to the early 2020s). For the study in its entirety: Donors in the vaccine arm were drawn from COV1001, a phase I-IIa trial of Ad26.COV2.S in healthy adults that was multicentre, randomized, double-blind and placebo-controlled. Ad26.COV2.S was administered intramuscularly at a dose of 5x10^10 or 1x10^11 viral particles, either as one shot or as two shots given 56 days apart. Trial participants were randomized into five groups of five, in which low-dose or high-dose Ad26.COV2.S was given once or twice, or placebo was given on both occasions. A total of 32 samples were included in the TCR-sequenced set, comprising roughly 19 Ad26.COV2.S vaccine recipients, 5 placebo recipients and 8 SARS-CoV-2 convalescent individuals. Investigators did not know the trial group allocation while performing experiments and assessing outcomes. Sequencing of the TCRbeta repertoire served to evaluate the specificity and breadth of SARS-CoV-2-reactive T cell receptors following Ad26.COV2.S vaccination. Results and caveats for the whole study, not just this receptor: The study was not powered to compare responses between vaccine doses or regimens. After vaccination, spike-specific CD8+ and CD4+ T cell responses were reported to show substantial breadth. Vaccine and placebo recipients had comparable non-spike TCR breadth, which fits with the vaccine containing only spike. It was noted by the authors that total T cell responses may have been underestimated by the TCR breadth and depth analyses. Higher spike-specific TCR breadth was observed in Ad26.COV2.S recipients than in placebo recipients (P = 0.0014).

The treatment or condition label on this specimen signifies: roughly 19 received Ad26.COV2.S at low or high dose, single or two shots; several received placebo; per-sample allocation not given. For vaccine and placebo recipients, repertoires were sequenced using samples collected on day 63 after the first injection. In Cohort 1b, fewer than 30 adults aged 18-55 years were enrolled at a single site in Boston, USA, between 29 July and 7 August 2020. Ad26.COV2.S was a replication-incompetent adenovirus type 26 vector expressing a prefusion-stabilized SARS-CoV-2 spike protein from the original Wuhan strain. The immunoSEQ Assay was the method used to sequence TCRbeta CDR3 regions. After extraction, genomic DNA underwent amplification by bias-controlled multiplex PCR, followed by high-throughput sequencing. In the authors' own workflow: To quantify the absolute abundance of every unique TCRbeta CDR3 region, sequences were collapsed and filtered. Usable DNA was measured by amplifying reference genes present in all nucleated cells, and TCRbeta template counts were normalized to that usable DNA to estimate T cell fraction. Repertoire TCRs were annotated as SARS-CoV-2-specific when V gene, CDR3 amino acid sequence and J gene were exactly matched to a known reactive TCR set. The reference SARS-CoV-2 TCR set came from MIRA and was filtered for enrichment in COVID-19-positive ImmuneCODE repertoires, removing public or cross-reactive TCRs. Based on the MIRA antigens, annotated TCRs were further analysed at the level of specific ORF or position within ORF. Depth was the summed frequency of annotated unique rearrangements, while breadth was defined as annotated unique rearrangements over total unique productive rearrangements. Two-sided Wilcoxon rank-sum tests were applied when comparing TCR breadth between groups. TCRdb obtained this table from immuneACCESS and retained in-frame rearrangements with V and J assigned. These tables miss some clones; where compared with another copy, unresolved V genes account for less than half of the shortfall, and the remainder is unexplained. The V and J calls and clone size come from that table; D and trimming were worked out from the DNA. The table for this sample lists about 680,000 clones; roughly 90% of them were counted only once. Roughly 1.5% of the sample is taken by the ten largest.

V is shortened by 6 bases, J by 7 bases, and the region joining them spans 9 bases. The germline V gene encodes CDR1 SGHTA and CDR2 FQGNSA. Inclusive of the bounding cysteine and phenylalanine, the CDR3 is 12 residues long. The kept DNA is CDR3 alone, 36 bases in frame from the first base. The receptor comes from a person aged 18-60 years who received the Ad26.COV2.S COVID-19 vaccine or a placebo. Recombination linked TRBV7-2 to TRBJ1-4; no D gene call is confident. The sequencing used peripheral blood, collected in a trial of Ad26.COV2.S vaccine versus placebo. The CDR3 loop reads CASRGIGEKLFF. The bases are TGTGCCAGCAGGGGGATAGGTGAAAAACTGTTTTTT.